These 4 T cell receptor beta chains were sequenced from one sample in a study of cytomegalovirus exposure and HLA in healthy donors. PCR primers comprised 60 Vbeta and 13 Jbeta primers. TCRdb keeps only in-frame clones here, not all; method: immunoSEQ multiplex PCR. The sample contains under 200,000 clones, over 65% of which appear only once. Sample: PBMCs. The receptors here all came from a middle-aged woman in good health and CMV-seronegative.

This clone was seen only once. The chain has TRBV4-1 and TRBJ1-5, with D unclear. Between the trimmed V and J ends, which lost 0 bases and 8 bases, there was a span of 8 bases. From germline, CDR1 is MGHRA and CDR2 YSYEKL. The CDR3 runs 13 residues. The chain's CDR3 is CASSQDTRKPQHF. The CDR3 region has the DNA TGCGCCAGCAGCCAAGATACTAGGAAGCCCCAGCATTTT.

This chain connects TRBV11-2 to TRBJ1-2, with D hard to call. V was shortened by 0 bases and J by 6 bases, with 5 bases between the two germline ends. Germline assignment: CDR1 SGHAT and CDR2 FQNNGV. This CDR3 is 12 amino acids long. CDR3: CASSLELDGYTF. DNA for the CDR3: TGTGCCAGCAGCTTAGAGTTAGATGGCTACACCTTC.

This clone showed up just a few times. The rearrangement uses TRBV4-2 and TRBJ1-2, with D perhaps matching TRBD1 (5 bases). CDR1 and CDR2 from the germline V gene are LGHNA and YNFKEQ. This CDR3 spans 17 amino acids. V was shortened by 0 bases and J by 2 bases, with 16 bases between the two germline ends. In DNA, the CDR3 is TGTGCCAGCAGCCAAGAGGGCGGGGGGAACCGGAACTATGGCTACACCTTC. Translated: CASSQEGGGNRNYGYTF.

This clone was found once. The chain employs TRBV19 and TRBJ2-3; 8 nucleotides line up with TRBD1. The CDR3 length is 14 residues. V lost 7 bases, J lost 2 bases, and 5 bases stayed unmatched. Germline V gene sequence: CDR1 LNHDA, CDR2 SQIVND (reference sequence). This CDR3 is CASTRGPSTDTQYF. Here the CDR3 DNA reads TGTGCCAGTACCAGGGGGCCCTCCACAGATACGCAGTATTTT. Filled out from reference TRBV19 and TRBJ2-3, the complete variable domain reads DGGITQSPKYLFRKEGQNVTLSCEQNLNHDAMYWYRQDPGQGLRLIYYSQIVNDFQKGDIAEGYSVSREKKESFPLTVTSAQKNPTAFYLCASTRGPSTDTQYFGPGTRLTVL.